These 6 T cell receptor beta chains came from one sample sequenced in a study of T cell repertoires in cytomegalovirus infection. From the reads, TCRdb called clonotypes with MiXCR, one entry per CDR3 protein. The sample yields 600,000 to 800,000 distinct CDR3 sequences, approximately 25% seen once. Material for sequencing was CD8+ T cells from PBMCs. These receptors were taken from a human donor in good health (CMV status not recorded). Some clones in this sample may be carry-over from other donors' samples.

This clonotype appeared many times. V usage is TRBV7-8 and J usage is TRBJ1-5; D is unclear. Per the germline V gene, CDR1 is SGHVS and CDR2 is FQNEAQ. Trimming removed 1 base at V and 2 bases at J, with 12 bases between. The CDR3 is 16 residues long. The CDR3 coding sequence is TGTGCCAGCAGCTTAGAGGTCGAGTACGGCAATCAGCCCCAGCATTTT. Its translation is CASSLEVEYGNQPQHF.

On this clonotype itself: One base away lies a much larger clone, so this may be a sequencing read error. CDR3 region: CVSSSPGDFFNYGYTF. The DNA for the CDR3 is TGTGTCAGCAGCTCCCCGGGGGATTTCTTTAACTATGGCTACACCTTC. The genes are TRBV7-8 and TRBJ1-2; TRBD1 might be the D (5 bases). CDR1 and CDR2 from the germline V gene are SGHVS and FQNEAQ. The CDR3 extends over 16 amino acids.

This clonotype was counted at least ten times. The chain has TRBV12-3 or TRBV12-4 and TRBJ2-1; 7 nucleotides match TRBD1. With 2 bases clipped from V and 5 bases from J, the junction kept 6 bases outside the gene matches. This CDR3 has 15 amino acids. The CDR3 region is CASSLYRGYDNEQFF. Here the CDR3 DNA reads TGTGCCAGCAGTTTATACAGGGGATACGACAATGAGCAGTTCTTC.

This clonotype was recorded only once. The gene calls are TRBV27 and TRBJ2-4; D is undetermined. Germline CDR1 is MNHEY and CDR2 is SMNVEV (reference sequence). V shed 5 bases and J shed 8 bases, with 13 bases lying between them. The CDR3 is 13 amino acids. The chain's CDR3 is CASSQDWVDIQYF. The CDR3 DNA reads as TGTGCCAGCAGTCAAGACTGGGTGGACATTCAGTACTTC.

The chain uses TRBV7-9 and TRBJ1-1; 8 bases are shared with TRBD1. The CDR3 loop spans 15 amino acids. Germline CDR1 and CDR2: SEHNR and FQNEAQ (reference sequence). Germline trimming cut 1 base from V and 4 bases from J; bases unmatched to any gene: 5. In DNA, the CDR3 is TGTGCCAGCAGCTTAGTACACAGGGGGTTCACTGAAGCTTTCTTT. This codes for CASSLVHRGFTEAFF.

Many counts were recorded for this clonotype. J is TRBJ2-7 and V is TRBV28; TRBD1 is a possible D gene (6 bases). The CDR3 loop spans 13 amino acids. Germline V gene lookup returns CDR1 MDHEN and CDR2 SYDVKM. V was cut by 3 bases and J by 2 bases, with 8 bases left in between. The CDR3 DNA sequence: TGTGCCAGCAGTTTGGACAGCACCTACGAGCAGTACGTC. It is translated as CASSLDSTYEQYV.